The 12 T cell receptor beta chains in this list originate from one sample, sequenced in a study of long-term antiretroviral therapy in people with HIV. Researchers report immunoSEQ v3.0 was run at survey level. Produced via immunoSEQ multiplex PCR; TCRdb's table is partial and in-frame only. The sample has some 13,000 clones, 83% seen once; the top ten hold roughly 15%. The source was unsorted PBMCs, collected 3.4 years after starting antiretroviral therapy. These TCRs come from a man between 35 and 55 years old with HIV.

V is TRBV28 and J is TRBJ2-5; 7 nucleotides match TRBD2. CDR3 size: 16 residues. Germline lookup yields CDR1 MDHEN and CDR2 SYDVKM. The J segment lost 5 bases and the V segment lost 4 bases, leaving 13 bases of the junction unmatched. This CDR3 is CASSSPTPSGMETQYF. In nucleotides, the CDR3 is TGTGCCAGCAGTTCCCCGACCCCAAGCGGGATGGAGACCCAGTACTTC.

This sequence joins TRBV7-2 and TRBJ2-1, with D perhaps matching TRBD1 (6 bases). Germline V gives CDR1 SGHTA, CDR2 FQGNSA. The V end was cut by 3 bases, the J end by 8 bases, with 8 bases between. This CDR3 has 12 residues. The chain's CDR3 is CASSLGADEQFF. CDR3 nucleotides: TGTGCCAGCAGCTTGGGGGCGGATGAGCAGTTCTTC.

The CDR3 DNA is TGTGCCAGCAGCCACACCGGGACAGTGAACACCGGGGAGCTGTTTTTT. Translated: CASSHTGTVNTGELFF. V usage is TRBV14 and J usage is TRBJ2-2; 7 nucleotides line up with TRBD1. CDR1 SGHDN and CDR2 FVKESK come from the germline V gene. CDR3 length equals 16 residues. V lost 3 bases to trimming and J lost 1 base; unmatched junction nucleotides: 5.

V and J are TRBV25-1 and TRBJ2-1; unclear D gene. The CDR3 spans 14 residues. Germline-derived CDR1 and CDR2 are MGHDK and SYGVNS. The germline V and J ends were trimmed by 3 bases and 3 bases, with 9 bases remaining between them. This chain's CDR3 is CASSEQANYNEQFF. The CDR3, as DNA: TGTGCCAGCAGTGAGCAGGCCAACTACAATGAGCAGTTCTTC.

This chain connects TRBV29-1 to TRBJ1-2; unclear D gene. Trimming shortened V by 0 bases and J by 4 bases, and 12 bases separated the two germline ends. CDR3 length equals 14 residues. Germline V gives CDR1 SQVTM, CDR2 ANQGSEA. CDR3 sequence (DNA): TGCAGCGTTGAAGATTTTGGCGAGATCTATGGCTACACCTTC. Translating gives CSVEDFGEIYGYTF.

V and J are TRBV27 and TRBJ1-1; D is unresolved. The CDR3 has 11 amino acids. The germline CDR1 and CDR2 sequences are MNHEY and SMNVEV (reference sequence). Trimming stripped 4 bases from V and 7 bases from J, with 7 bases between. The CDR3 DNA reads as TGTGCCAGCAGTTCGAGTTATGAAGCTTTCTTT. Protein: CASSSSYEAFF.

The chain is built from TRBV6-6 and TRBJ1-2; unclear D gene. The CDR3 loop spans 13 amino acids. V shed 2 bases and J shed 4 bases, with 8 bases lying between them. Germline V CDR1 and CDR2: MNHNY, SVGAGI (reference sequence). CDR3 residues: CASSYDGLYGYTF. The CDR3 DNA reads TGTGCCAGCAGTTACGACGGGCTCTATGGCTACACCTTC.

This clone showed up just a few times. V usage is TRBV6-5 and J usage is TRBJ2-7, with TRBD1 as a possible D gene (6 bases). CDR3 length equals 15 residues. V was cut by 4 bases and J by 2 bases, with 15 bases left in between. Germline CDR1 reads MNHEY; CDR2 reads SVGAGI. The CDR3 is CASSSADRRTYEQYF. DNA for the CDR3: TGTGCCAGCAGTTCGGCAGACAGGCGAACCTACGAGCAGTACTTC.

This clone was seen a handful of times. The rearrangement uses TRBV7-9 and TRBJ2-7, with D possibly matching TRBD1 (5 bases). Per the germline V gene, CDR1 is SEHNR and CDR2 is FQNEAQ (reference sequence). The CDR3 is made up of 13 amino acids. The V and J ends lost 3 bases and 1 base respectively, with 7 bases between them. The CDR3 here is CASSLPGSYEQYF. The CDR3 nucleotides are TGTGCCAGCAGCTTGCCAGGGTCCTACGAGCAGTACTTC.

V and J are TRBV27 and TRBJ1-5, with 10 nucleotides matching TRBD1. The CDR3 is 17 amino acids. V lost 3 bases to trimming and J lost 3 bases; unmatched junction nucleotides: 8. In germline, CDR1 is MNHEY, CDR2 SMNVEV (reference sequence). CDR3 coding DNA: TGTGCCAGCAGTTTCTACCGGGACAGGGGTGTCAATCAGCCCCAGCATTTT. Translation: CASSFYRDRGVNQPQHF.

The CDR3 DNA reads TGTGCCAGCAGTGGGGCTAGCGGGAGGTACGTGACAGATACGCAGTATTTT. It yields the protein CASSGASGRYVTDTQYF. The chain recombines TRBV6-1 with TRBJ2-3, with 11 bases fitting TRBD2. The junction had 9 bases not matched to a gene; V was cut back by 4 bases and J by 3 bases. Germline V gives CDR1 MNHNS, CDR2 SASEGT. This CDR3 is 17 amino acids long.

The J gene is TRBJ1-1, the V gene TRBV18; 8 nucleotides match TRBD1. This CDR3 has 12 amino acids. J was trimmed by 10 bases and V by 2 bases; bases with no gene match: 3. In germline, CDR1 is KGHSH, CDR2 LQKENI. The CDR3 loop reads CASSPGQGIAFF. Here the CDR3 DNA reads TGTGCCAGCTCACCAGGACAGGGCATAGCTTTCTTT. The variable domain in full, with the rest retrieved from reference TRBV18 and TRBJ1-1, is NAGVMQNPRHLVRRRGQEARLRCSPMKGHSHVYWYRQLPEEGLKFMVYLQKENIIDESGMPKERFSAEFPKEGPSILRIQQVVRGDSAAYFCASSPGQGIAFFGQGTRLTVV.